Listed below are T cell receptor beta chains from one sample, sequenced in a study of PD-1 blockade in mismatch repair-deficient tumors. Data came from immunoSEQ multiplex PCR; TCRdb stores just in-frame clones and leaves some out. Of some 120,000 clones in the sample, about nine tenths were seen once. Source: peripheral blood, taken just under 74 weeks after starting pembrolizumab. These receptors came from an adult with mismatch repair-deficient cancer. CDR3s include the opening cysteine and the closing phenylalanine or tryptophan. Each record gives: clone size, J gene, D gene, V gene, CDR3 protein, CDR3 DNA. The D gene is left open where the match is weak. For some rows the clone size is stated as once, few or many, or as a class when expanded; others skip it.

size: NA
J: TRBJ2-2
D: TRBD1
V: TRBV7-9
CDR3: CASSLGQGTGELFF
DNA: TGTGCCAGCAGCTTAGGACAGGGCACCGGGGAGCTGTTTTTT

size: NA
J: TRBJ2-3
D: TRBD2
V: TRBV9
CDR3: CASSVRAGAPDTQYF
DNA: TGTGCCAGCAGCGTAAGGGCGGGAGCCCCAGATACGCAGTATTTT

size: few
J: TRBJ1-2
D: TRBD1
V: TRBV5-6
CDR3: CASSDQGQLNGYTF
DNA: TGTGCCAGCAGCGACCAGGGACAGTTGAATGGCTACACCTTC

size: NA
J: TRBJ2-7
D: NA
V: TRBV19
CDR3: CASSDLQGPYEQYF
DNA: TGTGCCAGTAGCGACCTACAGGGTCCGTACGAGCAGTACTTC

size: NA
J: TRBJ1-2
D: NA
V: TRBV13
CDR3: CASSSGDGRRLTYGYTF
DNA: TGTGCCAGCAGTTCCGGGGACGGAAGGCGCCTAACCTATGGCTACACCTTC

size: once
J: TRBJ2-1
D: NA
V: TRBV10-1
CDR3: CASSPSPGTYNEQFF
DNA: TGCGCCAGCAGTCCTTCGCCAGGCACCTACAATGAGCAGTTCTTC

size: once
J: TRBJ2-2
D: NA
V: TRBV30
CDR3: CAWTNTGELFF
DNA: TGTGCCTGGACCAACACCGGGGAGCTGTTTTTT

size: NA
J: TRBJ1-5
D: NA
V: TRBV12-5
CDR3: CASGLVRLGGEFNQPQHF
DNA: TGTGCTAGTGGTTTGGTACGTTTGGGGGGGGAGTTCAATCAGCCCCAGCATTTT

size: NA
J: TRBJ2-2
D: TRBD1
V: TRBV5-4
CDR3: CASSSSGGPNTGELFF
DNA: TGTGCCAGCAGCTCCTCAGGGGGCCCCAACACCGGGGAGCTGTTTTTT

size: NA
J: TRBJ2-1
D: TRBD2
V: TRBV9
CDR3: CASSVKLGTSIANEQFF
DNA: TGTGCCAGCAGCGTCAAACTCGGGACTAGCATAGCCAATGAGCAGTTCTTC

size: NA
J: TRBJ2-5
D: TRBD1
V: TRBV30
CDR3: CAWSFLDRPGETQYF
DNA: TGTGCCTGGAGTTTCCTGGACAGGCCGGGAGAGACCCAGTACTTC

size: NA
J: TRBJ2-7
D: TRBD2
V: TRBV7-9
CDR3: CATSGTDSYEQYF
DNA: TGTGCCACCAGCGGGACGGATTCCTACGAGCAGTACTTC

size: NA
J: TRBJ2-1
D: TRBD2
V: TRBV5-1
CDR3: CASSLFGRAGNEQFF
DNA: TGCGCCAGCAGTTTGTTCGGGAGGGCCGGCAATGAGCAGTTCTTC

size: NA
J: TRBJ1-1
D: NA
V: TRBV10-3
CDR3: CAITQAEGGPAFF
DNA: TGTGCCATCACCCAGGCGGAGGGCGGTCCGGCTTTCTTT

size: NA
J: TRBJ2-3
D: TRBD2
V: TRBV5-1
CDR3: CASSLLTSGNPTDTQYF
DNA: TGCGCCAGCAGCCTCCTGACTAGCGGGAACCCGACAGATACGCAGTATTTT

size: NA
J: TRBJ2-3
D: TRBD2
V: TRBV11-2
CDR3: CASSLGLARTDTQYF
DNA: TGTGCCAGCAGCTTAGGACTAGCGCGTACAGATACGCAGTATTTT

size: NA
J: TRBJ1-2
D: NA
V: TRBV5-1
CDR3: CASSPSAYNYGYTF
DNA: TGCGCCAGCAGCCCATCGGCCTATAACTATGGCTACACCTTC

size: NA
J: TRBJ1-2
D: NA
V: TRBV6-5
CDR3: CASSYISGFYGYTF
DNA: TGTGCCAGCAGTTACATTTCAGGTTTTTATGGCTACACCTTC

size: NA
J: TRBJ2-7
D: TRBD2
V: TRBV15
CDR3: CATSGTAGSEQYF
DNA: TGTGCCACCAGCGGAACAGCGGGAAGCGAGCAGTACTTC

size: NA
J: TRBJ1-2
D: TRBD1
V: TRBV5-1
CDR3: CASRVRTGPNYGYTF
DNA: TGCGCCAGCAGGGTGAGGACAGGCCCTAACTATGGCTACACCTTC

size: NA
J: TRBJ2-1
D: NA
V: TRBV4-3
CDR3: CASSPTTSSYNEQFF
DNA: TGCGCCAGCAGTCCTACTACTAGCTCCTACAATGAGCAGTTCTTC

size: NA
J: TRBJ1-1
D: TRBD1
V: TRBV5-1
CDR3: CASSSFLITGGAEAFF
DNA: TGCGCCAGCAGCTCCTTCCTAATTACAGGGGGCGCGGAAGCTTTCTTT

size: NA
J: TRBJ2-2
D: TRBD1
V: TRBV10-3
CDR3: CAISESRTGGTGELFF
DNA: TGTGCCATCAGTGAGTCGAGAACAGGGGGCACCGGGGAGCTGTTTTTT

size: NA
J: TRBJ2-1
D: TRBD2
V: TRBV10-3
CDR3: CAIMERENSENEQFF
DNA: TGTGCCATCATGGAGCGGGAGAACTCAGAGAATGAGCAGTTCTTC

size: few
J: TRBJ1-2
D: NA
V: TRBV6-1
CDR3: CARLGHPDGYTF
DNA: TGTGCCAGGCTGGGACACCCGGACGGCTACACCTTC

size: NA
J: TRBJ2-1
D: TRBD2
V: TRBV7-9
CDR3: CASSLGLADYNEQFF
DNA: TGTGCCAGCAGCTTAGGTCTAGCGGACTACAATGAGCAGTTCTTC

size: NA
J: TRBJ2-7
D: TRBD2
V: TRBV19
CDR3: CASSMGPAGGYEQYF
DNA: TGTGCCAGTAGTATGGGGCCAGCGGGAGGGTACGAGCAGTACTTC

size: NA
J: TRBJ1-3
D: TRBD1
V: TRBV7-2
CDR3: CASSLSGTGGIFSGNTIYF
DNA: TGTGCCAGCAGCTTGTCCGGGACAGGGGGCATCTTCTCTGGAAACACCATATATTTT

size: NA
J: TRBJ2-7
D: NA
V: TRBV2
CDR3: CASGHYEQYF
DNA: TGTGCCAGCGGGCACTACGAGCAGTACTTC

size: NA
J: TRBJ2-3
D: TRBD2
V: TRBV9
CDR3: CASSVGGGRGTDTQYF
DNA: TGTGCCAGCAGCGTAGGGGGAGGGAGGGGCACAGATACGCAGTATTTT

size: NA
J: TRBJ2-1
D: NA
V: TRBV7-2
CDR3: CASSLGTGQRETDEQFF
DNA: TGTGCCAGCAGCTTGGGGACAGGCCAGCGGGAGACGGATGAGCAGTTCTTC

size: NA
J: TRBJ1-1
D: TRBD1
V: TRBV10-3
CDR3: CAISDVTGGLSATEAFF
DNA: TGTGCCATCAGCGATGTCACAGGGGGGCTCTCGGCCACTGAAGCTTTCTTT

size: NA
J: TRBJ2-1
D: TRBD2
V: TRBV25-1
CDR3: CASSAGLAGDEQFF
DNA: TGTGCCAGCAGCGCGGGACTAGCGGGAGATGAACAGTTCTTC

size: NA
J: TRBJ2-7
D: NA
V: TRBV5-6
CDR3: CASSLGMSSYEQYF
DNA: TGTGCCAGCAGCTTGGGTATGAGCTCCTACGAGCAGTACTTC

size: few
J: TRBJ2-7
D: NA
V: TRBV29-1
CDR3: CSVAWISSYEQYF
DNA: TGCAGCGTTGCATGGATATCCTCCTACGAGCAGTACTTC

size: NA
J: TRBJ2-1
D: TRBD2
V: TRBV11-3
CDR3: CASSQGPKLAGNNEQFF
DNA: TGTGCCAGCAGCCAGGGCCCCAAACTAGCGGGAAACAATGAGCAGTTCTTC

size: NA
J: TRBJ1-1
D: NA
V: TRBV14
CDR3: CASSQVRGATEAFF
DNA: TGTGCCAGCAGCCAAGTTAGGGGCGCCACTGAAGCTTTCTTT

size: NA
J: TRBJ2-2
D: TRBD2
V: TRBV5-1
CDR3: CASSLLGSGSTVAGELFF
DNA: TGCGCCAGCAGCTTGTTGGGTAGCGGGAGTACAGTTGCCGGGGAGCTGTTTTTT

size: NA
J: TRBJ2-3
D: NA
V: TRBV7-9
CDR3: CASSPEVTDTQYF
DNA: TGTGCCAGCAGCCCCGAGGTCACAGATACGCAGTATTTT

size: NA
J: TRBJ1-1
D: NA
V: TRBV7-9
CDR3: CASSLVPNTEAFF
DNA: TGTGCCAGCAGCTTAGTTCCGAACACTGAAGCTTTCTTT

size: NA
J: TRBJ1-4
D: TRBD1
V: TRBV6-1
CDR3: CASSEVKTGAEKLFF
DNA: TGTGCCAGCAGTGAAGTGAAGACAGGGGCTGAAAAACTGTTTTTT

size: NA
J: TRBJ2-7
D: NA
V: TRBV27
CDR3: CASSLDSGIGSYEQYF
DNA: TGTGCCAGCAGTTTAGACTCGGGGATCGGCTCCTACGAGCAGTACTTC

size: NA
J: TRBJ1-2
D: TRBD1
V: TRBV5-1
CDR3: CASSLVTGGNYGYTF
DNA: TGCGCCAGCAGCTTAGTGACAGGGGGCAACTATGGCTACACCTTC

size: NA
J: TRBJ2-7
D: NA
V: TRBV7-9
CDR3: CASGRGYEQYF
DNA: TGTGCCAGCGGCCGGGGCTACGAGCAGTACTTC